The 14 T cell receptor beta chains below come from one sample, sequenced in a study of cytomegalovirus exposure and HLA in healthy donors. Researchers ran the PCR with 60 Vbeta and 13 Jbeta primers. This table comes from immunoSEQ multiplex PCR, and its TCRdb copy is limited to in-frame clones, with some not included. The sample yields roughly 150,000 clones, around two thirds seen once. Sequencing was carried out using PBMCs. The source of these receptors is a man aged 25 to 40 in good health and CMV-seropositive.

The genes are TRBV11-2 and TRBJ1-1; D not resolved. The length of the CDR3 is 13 residues. The ends were cut back, 1 base at V and 5 bases at J, with 8 bases in the middle. CDR1 SGHAT and CDR2 FQNNGV come from the germline V gene. The DNA of the CDR3 is TGTGCCAGCAGCTTAGTAGAGCGGACTGAAGCTTTCTTT. The encoded protein is CASSLVERTEAFF.

The chain has TRBV28 and TRBJ2-3, with a tentative D call TRBD2 (5 bases). Germline CDR1 is MDHEN and CDR2 is SYDVKM. The CDR3 sequence is 15 residues long. Trimming cost V 3 bases and J 2 bases, with 12 bases left between them. For the CDR3, the DNA is TGTGCCAGCAGTTTGCAGCGGAGATACACAGATACGCAGTATTTT. This gives the protein CASSLQRRYTDTQYF.

CDR3 sequence reads: CASSAFSTGATEAFF. DNA of the CDR3: TGTGCCAGCAGCGCGTTCTCCACAGGGGCCACTGAAGCTTTCTTT. The chain carries TRBV9 and TRBJ1-1; 7 nucleotides match TRBD1. J was trimmed by 4 bases and V by 3 bases; bases with no gene match: 9. Germline V gene data show CDR1 as SGDLS and CDR2 as YYNGEE. The CDR3 extends over 15 amino acids.

This chain connects TRBV7-9 to TRBJ1-5; D unclear. The CDR3 is made up of 15 amino acids. In germline, CDR1 is SEHNR, CDR2 FQNEAQ (reference sequence). With 1 base removed from V and 4 bases from J, the gap between germline ends came to 11 bases. CDR3 in DNA: TGTGCCAGCAGCTTAGAAACAGACATTAATCAGCCCCAGCATTTT. This sequence encodes CASSLETDINQPQHF. The full variable domain, with the rest looked up from reference TRBV7-9 and TRBJ1-5, is DTGVSQNPRHKITKRGQNVTFRCDPISEHNRLYWYRQTLGQGPEFLTYFQNEAQLEKSRLLSDRFSAERPKGSFSTLEIQRTEQGDSAMYLCASSLETDINQPQHFGDGTRLSIL.

This clone has only a few counts. The chain has TRBV4-1 and TRBJ2-1; D gene uncertain. The CDR3 consists of 14 residues. Germline V gene data show CDR1 as MGHRA and CDR2 as YSYEKL. V was trimmed by 0 bases and J by 10 bases, leaving 13 bases between them. CDR3 bases: TGCGCCAGCAGCCAAGAATTACTTTTCCCCGAGCAGTTCTTC. It specifies CASSQELLFPEQFF.

This chain joins TRBV5-1 and TRBJ1-2; D call uncertain. Germline V gene sequence: CDR1 SGHRS, CDR2 YFSETQ. The V and J ends lost 4 bases and 3 bases respectively, with 13 bases between them. The CDR3 loop spans 14 amino acids. The CDR3 region is CASSLGGWDYGYTF. For the CDR3, the DNA is TGCGCCAGCAGCCTCGGCGGGTGGGACTATGGCTACACCTTC. The entire variable domain, with the rest obtained from reference TRBV5-1 and TRBJ1-2, is as follows: KAGVTQTPRYLIKTRGQQVTLSCSPISGHRSVSWYQQTPGQGLQFLFEYFSETQRNKGNFPGRFSGRQFSNSRSEMNVSTLELGDSALYLCASSLGGWDYGYTFGSGTRLTVV.

J is TRBJ1-5 and V is TRBV5-6, with 9 bases matching TRBD1. CDR1 and CDR2 from the germline V gene are SGHDT and YYEEEE. V trimming: 3 bases; J trimming: 4 bases; junction bases outside the gene matches: 5. The CDR3 runs 15 residues. CDR3 nucleotide sequence: TGTGCCAGCAGCTCGGACAGGGGATGGAATCAGCCCCAGCATTTT. Amino acid sequence: CASSSDRGWNQPQHF.

This rearrangement joins TRBV6-1 to TRBJ2-7; TRBD2 agrees at 12 bases. Germline CDR1 and CDR2: MNHNS and SASEGT. This CDR3 has 15 residues. The V gene end was trimmed by 3 bases and the J gene end by 3 bases; junction bases not matched to a gene: 3. CDR3 coding DNA: TGTGCCAGCAGTGACTCGACTAGCGGGGGCTACGAGCAGTACTTC. It specifies CASSDSTSGGYEQYF.

This rearrangement joins TRBV5-8 to TRBJ1-5, with 7 bases that match TRBD1. This CDR3 is built from 16 residues. The V gene's germline CDR1 is SGHTS and CDR2 YDEGEE. V dropped 6 bases and J dropped 3; count of bases not matched to a gene: 12. The CDR3 sequence is CASTPGQVGSNQPQHF. As DNA, the CDR3 is TGTGCCAGCACCCCTGGACAGGTGGGATCCAATCAGCCCCAGCATTTT.

The chain combines TRBV27 with TRBJ1-6, with TRBD1 matching 7 bases. Per germline, CDR1 MNHEY and CDR2 SMNVEV (reference sequence). The CDR3 contains 17 residues. Trimming at V came to 5 bases and at J to 0 bases, leaving 7 bases not matched to a gene. CDR3 bases: TGTGCCAGCAGTCCCAAGGACAGGAGCTCCTATAATTCACCCCTCCACTTT. Its translation: CASSPKDRSSYNSPLHF.

The rearrangement joins TRBV4-1 to TRBJ2-7, with a weak D call TRBD2 (6 bases). V was cut by 1 base and J by 2 bases, with 18 bases left in between. The CDR3 totals 17 residues. Germline CDR1 is MGHRA and CDR2 is YSYEKL. The chain's CDR3 is CASSQGRSAGITYEQYF. DNA of the CDR3: TGCGCCAGCAGCCAAGGCCGGTCGGCGGGGATAACCTACGAGCAGTACTTC.

The chain links TRBV6-1 to TRBJ2-7, with 8 bases fitting TRBD1. Trimming removed 5 bases from V and 4 bases from J; junction bases left unmatched: 4. The CDR3 spans 13 residues. Germline CDR1 MNHNS, CDR2 SASEGT. CDR3 amino acids: CASSRTGFYEQYF. CDR3 in DNA: TGTGCCAGCAGTCGGACAGGGTTTTACGAGCAGTACTTC.

This sequence joins TRBV28 and TRBJ1-1, with D maybe TRBD1 (6 bases). The CDR3 runs 15 residues. V lost 6 bases, J lost 3 bases, and 17 bases lay in between. Germline assignment: CDR1 MDHEN and CDR2 SYDVKM. For the CDR3, the DNA is TGTGCCAGCAGGGTCCATGGACAGATCGACACTGAAGCTTTCTTT. Translation gives CASRVHGQIDTEAFF.

The V gene is TRBV27, the J gene TRBJ1-1, with TRBD1 as a possible D gene (6 bases). The CDR3 loop spans 14 amino acids. Germline-derived CDR1 and CDR2 are MNHEY and SMNVEV (reference sequence). The V end lost 5 bases, the J end lost 11 bases, and 21 bases lay between the germline ends. The CDR3 nucleotides are TGTGCCAGCAGTCCCGCCCGGACAGAGGTGCGCGCTTTCTTT. It is translated as CASSPARTEVRAFF.